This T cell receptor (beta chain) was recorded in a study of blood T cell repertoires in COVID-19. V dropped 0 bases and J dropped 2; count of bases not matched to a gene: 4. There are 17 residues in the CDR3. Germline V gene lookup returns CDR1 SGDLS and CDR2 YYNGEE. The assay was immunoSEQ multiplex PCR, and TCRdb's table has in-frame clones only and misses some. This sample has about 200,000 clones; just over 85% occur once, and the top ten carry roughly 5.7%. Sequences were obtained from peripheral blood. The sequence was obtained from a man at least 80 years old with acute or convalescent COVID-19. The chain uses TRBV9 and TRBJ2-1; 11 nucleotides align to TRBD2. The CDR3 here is CASSVAEGLAAYNEQFF. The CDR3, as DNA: TGTGCCAGCAGCGTAGCTGAGGGACTAGCGGCCTACAATGAGCAGTTCTTC.